The rows below give T cell receptor beta chains drawn from one sample of a study of PD-L1 blockade in urothelial cancer. Data came from immunoSEQ multiplex PCR; TCRdb stores just in-frame clones and leaves some out. The sample contains more than 95,000 clones, about 82% of which appear only once. The sequencing here drew on PBMCs, taken around atezolizumab (anti-PD-L1) treatment. These receptors all come from a middle-aged man with urothelial cancer. Each CDR3 is given with its conserved first and last residue. A D gene is named only where the DNA matches it firmly. Size tells how often a clone was seen (once, few, many) or the class of an expanded clone, and some rows leave it out.

D gene: TRBD2; V gene: TRBV6-1; clone size: once; J gene: TRBJ2-2; CDR3 DNA: TGTGCCAGCAGTGTGAAGCGGGAGAACACCGGGGAGCTGTTTTTT; CDR3 protein: CASSVKRENTGELFF
D gene: TRBD1; V gene: TRBV19; clone size: once; J gene: TRBJ1-5; CDR3 DNA: TGTGCCAGTAGCCAGGACAGGGGGCAAATGCAGCCCCAGCATTTT; CDR3 protein: CASSQDRGQMQPQHF
D gene: -; V gene: TRBV5-4; clone size: -; J gene: TRBJ2-3; CDR3 DNA: TGTGCCAGCAGCTTGGCCGGCGGGAGCACAGATACGCAGTATTTT; CDR3 protein: CASSLAGGSTDTQYF
D gene: -; V gene: TRBV7-9; clone size: -; J gene: TRBJ2-7; CDR3 DNA: TGTGCCAGCAGCTTAAGCGGCGGCTCCTACGAGCAGTACTTC; CDR3 protein: CASSLSGGSYEQYF
D gene: TRBD2; V gene: TRBV7-9; clone size: once; J gene: TRBJ2-7; CDR3 DNA: TGTGCCAGCTCTTCCCAGGCGGGAGGGTTGGGGGGATACGAGCAGTACTTC; CDR3 protein: CASSSQAGGLGGYEQYF
D gene: TRBD1; V gene: TRBV18; clone size: -; J gene: TRBJ1-5; CDR3 DNA: TGTGCCAGCTCACTTCAGGGGGCCAATCAGCCCCAGCATTTT; CDR3 protein: CASSLQGANQPQHF
D gene: -; V gene: TRBV11-3; clone size: few; J gene: TRBJ1-1; CDR3 DNA: TGTGCCAGCAGCTTCCAGGGGAACACTGAAGCTTTCTTT; CDR3 protein: CASSFQGNTEAFF
D gene: -; V gene: TRBV28; clone size: -; J gene: TRBJ2-1; CDR3 DNA: TGTGCCAGCAGTTTCCGCGGACTTTTTAATCAGGCTTACAATGAGCAGTTCTTC; CDR3 protein: CASSFRGLFNQAYNEQFF
D gene: -; V gene: TRBV7-8; clone size: -; J gene: TRBJ2-3; CDR3 DNA: TGTGCCAGCAGCCTCACTCCTAGACTTACGCAGTATTTT; CDR3 protein: CASSLTPRLTQYF
D gene: -; V gene: TRBV23-1; clone size: -; J gene: TRBJ1-4; CDR3 DNA: TGCGCCAGCAGTCCTCAGGGGAAACTGTTTTTT; CDR3 protein: CASSPQGKLFF
D gene: -; V gene: TRBV6-4; clone size: -; J gene: TRBJ2-3; CDR3 DNA: TGTGCCAGCAGCGTCCAGGGATCAGCAGATACGCAGTATTTT; CDR3 protein: CASSVQGSADTQYF
D gene: -; V gene: TRBV27; clone size: -; J gene: TRBJ2-3; CDR3 DNA: TGTGCCAGCAGTTCGTACAGGGGCACAGATACGCAGTATTTT; CDR3 protein: CASSSYRGTDTQYF
D gene: TRBD2; V gene: TRBV6-5; clone size: -; J gene: TRBJ2-1; CDR3 DNA: TGTGCCAGCAATTCGGCCGGGACTAGCTCCAATGAGCAGTTCTTC; CDR3 protein: CASNSAGTSSNEQFF
D gene: -; V gene: TRBV6-1; clone size: -; J gene: TRBJ2-2; CDR3 DNA: TGTGCCAGCAGTCGATTACAGGCCGGGGAGCTGTTTTTT; CDR3 protein: CASSRLQAGELFF
D gene: TRBD2; V gene: TRBV5-1; clone size: -; J gene: TRBJ2-1; CDR3 DNA: TGCGCCAGCAGCTTGGCTCTGGGGAGGGATGAGCAGTTCTTC; CDR3 protein: CASSLALGRDEQFF
D gene: TRBD1; V gene: TRBV5-1; clone size: -; J gene: TRBJ1-1; CDR3 DNA: TGCGCCAGCAGAGGGGTCACAGGGGGCCCAATGAACACTGAAGCTTTCTTT; CDR3 protein: CASRGVTGGPMNTEAFF
D gene: -; V gene: TRBV19; clone size: -; J gene: TRBJ2-2; CDR3 DNA: TGTGCCAGTATGTACAGGCAGCCGAACACCGGGGAGCTGTTTTTT; CDR3 protein: CASMYRQPNTGELFF
D gene: -; V gene: TRBV23-1; clone size: -; J gene: TRBJ2-7; CDR3 DNA: TGCGCCAGCAGTCAATCCGCCCCCCCCAGGCGGGACGAGCAGTACTTC; CDR3 protein: CASSQSAPPRRDEQYF
D gene: TRBD2; V gene: TRBV2; clone size: -; J gene: TRBJ2-7; CDR3 DNA: TGTGCCAGCAGGATATCTAGCGGAACGTACTACGAGCAGTACTTC; CDR3 protein: CASRISSGTYYEQYF
D gene: -; V gene: TRBV19; clone size: -; J gene: TRBJ2-5; CDR3 DNA: TGTGCCAGTAGTAAGGCTAGACAAGAGACCCAGTACTTC; CDR3 protein: CASSKARQETQYF
D gene: -; V gene: TRBV19; clone size: medium-sized; J gene: TRBJ1-2; CDR3 DNA: TGTGCCATGGGGCCTGCTGGGGGCTACACCTTC; CDR3 protein: CAMGPAGGYTF
D gene: TRBD2; V gene: TRBV7-9; clone size: -; J gene: TRBJ2-2; CDR3 DNA: TGTGCCAGCAGCTCCATAGCGGGAGGGCGAAGCGGGGAGCTGTTTTTT; CDR3 protein: CASSSIAGGRSGELFF
D gene: -; V gene: TRBV30; clone size: many; J gene: TRBJ1-2; CDR3 DNA: TGTGCCTGGAGTGTCTTTCGGGGTGGCTACACCTTC; CDR3 protein: CAWSVFRGGYTF
D gene: -; V gene: TRBV6-1; clone size: -; J gene: TRBJ2-7; CDR3 DNA: TGTGCCAGCAGTGAAGCCCCGGGGTACAGATACGAGCAGTACTTC; CDR3 protein: CASSEAPGYRYEQYF
D gene: -; V gene: TRBV6-6; clone size: once; J gene: TRBJ1-1; CDR3 DNA: TGTGCCAGCAGGAAAGCCTATGAAGACACTGAAGCTTTCTTT; CDR3 protein: CASRKAYEDTEAFF
D gene: TRBD2; V gene: TRBV7-9; clone size: once; J gene: TRBJ2-7; CDR3 DNA: TGTGCCAGCACGTGGACTAGCGGGGCCTACGAGCAGTACTTC; CDR3 protein: CASTWTSGAYEQYF
D gene: -; V gene: TRBV27; clone size: -; J gene: TRBJ1-6; CDR3 DNA: TGTGCCAGCAGTTCGCGAGTAGGGGTGTCACCCCTCCACTTT; CDR3 protein: CASSSRVGVSPLHF
D gene: TRBD1; V gene: TRBV2; clone size: -; J gene: TRBJ2-7; CDR3 DNA: TGTGCCAGCAGCGTCCGGGACAGGGGACGGCAGTACTTC; CDR3 protein: CASSVRDRGRQYF
D gene: TRBD1; V gene: TRBV28; clone size: -; J gene: TRBJ1-2; CDR3 DNA: TGTGCCAGCAGCTTAGTCATACAGGGGGGTGGCTACACCTTC; CDR3 protein: CASSLVIQGGGYTF
D gene: TRBD2; V gene: TRBV27; clone size: -; J gene: TRBJ2-1; CDR3 DNA: TGTGCCAGCAGTCGACTAGCGGGAGTCCCTCCGCATGAGCAGTTCTTC; CDR3 protein: CASSRLAGVPPHEQFF
D gene: -; V gene: TRBV13; clone size: -; J gene: TRBJ2-2; CDR3 DNA: TGTGCCAGCAGCTTAGGCCGCGGCGCGAACACCGGGGAGCTGTTTTTT; CDR3 protein: CASSLGRGANTGELFF
D gene: TRBD2; V gene: TRBV29-1; clone size: few; J gene: TRBJ2-6; CDR3 DNA: TGCAGCGTTGATCGGGGGGCTGGGGCCAACGTCCTGACTTTC; CDR3 protein: CSVDRGAGANVLTF
D gene: TRBD2; V gene: TRBV5-4; clone size: -; J gene: TRBJ2-2; CDR3 DNA: TGTGCCAGCAGCTCCCCAGCGGGAAACACCGGGGAGCTGTTTTTT; CDR3 protein: CASSSPAGNTGELFF
D gene: TRBD1; V gene: TRBV7-7; clone size: once; J gene: TRBJ1-3; CDR3 DNA: TGTGCTAGCAGCCCCGACAGGGGGCTGTCTGGAAACACCATATATTTT; CDR3 protein: CASSPDRGLSGNTIYF
D gene: TRBD2; V gene: TRBV9; clone size: -; J gene: TRBJ2-2; CDR3 DNA: TGTGCCAGCAGCGTAGTTCAAGCGGGAGGTTACACCGGGGAGCTGTTTTTT; CDR3 protein: CASSVVQAGGYTGELFF
D gene: TRBD2; V gene: TRBV7-2; clone size: -; J gene: TRBJ2-3; CDR3 DNA: TGTGCCAGCAGCCCCAGGACGGGAGGTTCAGATACGCAGTATTTT; CDR3 protein: CASSPRTGGSDTQYF
D gene: -; V gene: TRBV19; clone size: -; J gene: TRBJ2-1; CDR3 DNA: TGTGCCAGTAGTATGGCTGGGCCTTACAATGAGCAGTTCTTC; CDR3 protein: CASSMAGPYNEQFF
D gene: -; V gene: TRBV19; clone size: -; J gene: TRBJ1-5; CDR3 DNA: TGTGCCAGTAGTATAGATAGTATCCAGCCCCAGCATTTT; CDR3 protein: CASSIDSIQPQHF
D gene: TRBD1; V gene: TRBV6-4; clone size: -; J gene: TRBJ2-2; CDR3 DNA: TGTGCCAGCAGTGAGGGACAGGACACCGGGGAGCTGTTTTTT; CDR3 protein: CASSEGQDTGELFF
D gene: TRBD1; V gene: TRBV7-2; clone size: many; J gene: TRBJ1-6; CDR3 DNA: TGTGCCAGCAGCTCGAGACAGGGCCGTAATTCACCCCTCCACTTT; CDR3 protein: CASSSRQGRNSPLHF